Each of the 12 T cell receptor beta chains below was sequenced from the same sample in a study of cytomegalovirus exposure and HLA in healthy donors. Researchers ran the PCR with 60 Vbeta and 13 Jbeta primers. The method was immunoSEQ multiplex PCR; TCRdb's version includes in-frame clones alone and lacks a portion of them. The data show over 150,000 clones, roughly 75% seen once. Sample: PBMCs. The source of these receptors is a man younger than 35 in good health and CMV-seronegative.

V gene TRBV10-1 combines with J gene TRBJ2-5; 11 nucleotides line up with TRBD2. The CDR3 loop spans 13 amino acids. Trimming removed 2 bases from V and 9 bases from J; junction bases left unmatched: 2. Germline assignment: CDR1 WNHNN and CDR2 SYGVQD (reference sequence). CDR3 protein: CASSETSGRSQYF. In DNA, the CDR3 is TGCGCCAGCAGTGAGACTAGCGGGAGATCCCAGTACTTC.

The rearrangement links TRBV5-1 to TRBJ1-4; weak D call: TRBD1 (5 bases). The V gene lost 5 bases and the J gene lost 6 bases, with 14 bases spanning the gap. Germline loops: CDR1 SGHRS, CDR2 YFSETQ. The CDR3 extends over 14 amino acids. The CDR3 DNA is TGCGCCAGCAGGGCGGGGGGGTCAGATGAAAAACTGTTTTTT. Protein: CASRAGGSDEKLFF.

The rearrangement uses TRBV11-3 and TRBJ2-2; D ambiguous. The CDR3 is 12 residues long. CDR1 and CDR2 from the germline V gene are SGHNT and YENEEA. Trimming cost V 0 bases and J 8 bases, with 4 bases left between them. CDR3 in amino acids: CASSLDMGELFF. CDR3 DNA sequence: TGTGCCAGCAGCTTAGATATGGGGGAGCTGTTTTTT.

In its sample, this clone was seen a few times. The gene calls are TRBV6-5 and TRBJ2-4; D gene unclear. CDR3 size: 15 residues. V gave up 7 bases and J gave up 0 bases, with 13 bases separating them. CDR1 is MNHEY and CDR2 is SVGAGI in the germline V gene. DNA for the CDR3: TGTGCCAGCATGTTGCGCAATTCAGCCAAAAACATTCAGTACTTC. Encoded protein: CASMLRNSAKNIQYF.

A few counts support this clone. The sample holds other DNA sequences that translate to the same CDR3. The genes are TRBV7-9 and TRBJ1-4; maybe TRBD1 (5 bases). This CDR3 spans 14 amino acids. CDR1 SEHNR and CDR2 FQNEAQ come from the germline V gene (reference sequence). Trimming left V 3 bases short and J 2 bases short, with 7 bases between. CDR3 sequence: CASSLAGTNEKLFF. DNA for the CDR3: TGTGCCAGCAGCTTGGCAGGGACTAATGAAAAACTGTTTTTT.

The genes are TRBV19 and TRBJ2-1; 8 positions match TRBD2. The V gene end was trimmed by 2 bases and the J gene end by 6 bases; junction bases not matched to a gene: 9. This CDR3 has 16 amino acids. From germline, CDR1 is LNHDA and CDR2 SQIVND (reference sequence). This chain's CDR3 is CASSIRSGSLGNEQFF. CDR3 in DNA: TGTGCCAGTAGTATACGAAGCGGGAGTCTGGGCAATGAGCAGTTCTTC.

The chain combines TRBV10-1 with TRBJ2-7; 7 nucleotides match TRBD2. The CDR3 extends over 13 amino acids. V trimming: 5 bases; J trimming: 4 bases; junction bases outside the gene matches: 5. CDR1 and CDR2 from the germline V gene are WNHNN and SYGVQD (reference sequence). For the CDR3, the DNA is TGCGCCAGCAGTAGCGGGGAGGGGTACGAGCAGTACTTC. This codes for CASSSGEGYEQYF.

The chain is built from TRBV7-9 and TRBJ2-7; TRBD2 might be the D (5 bases). CDR1 and CDR2 from the germline V gene are SEHNR and FQNEAQ (reference sequence). V lost 11 bases and J 2 bases, leaving 19 bases between the germline ends. The CDR3 contains 14 residues. DNA for the CDR3: TGTGCCGGAGAGGGCGGCCGCCCCCCCTACGAGCAGTACTTC. Protein: CAGEGGRPPYEQYF.

The chain has TRBV4-3 and TRBJ1-2; possible D gene TRBD1, 6 bases. Germline CDR1 LGHNA, CDR2 YSLEER. There are 15 residues in the CDR3. Trimming shortened V by 4 bases and J by 8 bases, and 20 bases separated the two germline ends. CDR3 loop: CASSPWTATRGGYTF. The CDR3 DNA sequence: TGCGCCAGCAGCCCCTGGACAGCTACTCGAGGGGGCTACACCTTC.

The V call is TRBV4-3, the J call TRBJ2-3; the D gene is possibly TRBD1 (7 bases). Trimming removed 4 bases from V and 3 bases from J, with 17 bases in between. In germline, CDR1 is LGHNA, CDR2 YSLEER. The CDR3 is 16 residues long. The CDR3 protein is CASSREGAGGTDTQYF. The CDR3 coding sequence is TGCGCCAGCAGCCGCGAGGGTGCAGGGGGGACAGATACGCAGTATTTT.

The chain employs TRBV29-1 and TRBJ2-7; a weak D match, TRBD1 (7 bases). The CDR3 length is 13 residues. Trimming cost V 1 base and J 6 bases, with 13 bases left between them. Germline-derived CDR1 and CDR2 are SQVTM and ANQGSEA. The CDR3 sequence: CSVEAQGGSEQYF. DNA for the CDR3: TGCAGCGTTGAAGCCCAGGGGGGATCCGAGCAGTACTTC.

This clone turned up a few times. The chain joins TRBV28 to TRBJ2-7, with D perhaps TRBD2 (5 bases). V was trimmed by 3 bases and J by 3 bases, leaving 12 bases between them. The CDR3 contains 14 residues. CDR1 MDHEN and CDR2 SYDVKM come from the germline V gene. The CDR3 spells CASSFLGSGYEQYF. CDR3 bases: TGTGCCAGCAGTTTTCTCGGCAGCGGCTACGAGCAGTACTTC.